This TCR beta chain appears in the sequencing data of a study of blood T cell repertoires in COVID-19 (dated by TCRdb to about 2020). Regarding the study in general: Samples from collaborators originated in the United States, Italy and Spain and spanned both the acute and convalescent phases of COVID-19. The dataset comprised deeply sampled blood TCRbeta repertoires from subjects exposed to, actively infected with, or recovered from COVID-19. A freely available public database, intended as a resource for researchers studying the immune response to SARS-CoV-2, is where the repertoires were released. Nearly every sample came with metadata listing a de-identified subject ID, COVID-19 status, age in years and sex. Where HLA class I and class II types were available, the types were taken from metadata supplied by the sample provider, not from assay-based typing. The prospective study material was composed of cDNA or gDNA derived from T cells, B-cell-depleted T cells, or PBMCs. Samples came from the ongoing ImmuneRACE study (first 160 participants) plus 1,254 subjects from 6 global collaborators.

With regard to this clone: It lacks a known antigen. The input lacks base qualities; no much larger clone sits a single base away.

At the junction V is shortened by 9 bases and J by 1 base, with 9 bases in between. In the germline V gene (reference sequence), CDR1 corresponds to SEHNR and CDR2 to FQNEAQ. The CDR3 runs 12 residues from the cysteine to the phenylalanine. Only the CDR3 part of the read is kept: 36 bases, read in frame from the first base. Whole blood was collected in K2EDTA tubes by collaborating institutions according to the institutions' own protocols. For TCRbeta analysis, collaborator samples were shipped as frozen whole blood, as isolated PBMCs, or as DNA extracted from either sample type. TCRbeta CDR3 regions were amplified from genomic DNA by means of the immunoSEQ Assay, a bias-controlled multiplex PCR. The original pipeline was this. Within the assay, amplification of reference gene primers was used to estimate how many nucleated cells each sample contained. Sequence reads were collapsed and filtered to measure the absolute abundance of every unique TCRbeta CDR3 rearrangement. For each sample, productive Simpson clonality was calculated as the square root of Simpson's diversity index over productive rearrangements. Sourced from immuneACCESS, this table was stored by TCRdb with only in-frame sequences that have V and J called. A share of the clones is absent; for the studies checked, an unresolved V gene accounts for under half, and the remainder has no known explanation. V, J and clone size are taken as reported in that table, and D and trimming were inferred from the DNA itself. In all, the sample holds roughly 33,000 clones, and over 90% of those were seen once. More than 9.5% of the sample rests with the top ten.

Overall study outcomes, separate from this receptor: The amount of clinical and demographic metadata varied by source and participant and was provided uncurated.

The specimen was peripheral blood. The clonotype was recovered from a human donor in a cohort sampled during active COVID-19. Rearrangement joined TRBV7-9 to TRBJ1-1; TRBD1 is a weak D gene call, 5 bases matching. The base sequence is TGTGCCAGTAGAACAGGGAACACTGAAGCTTTCTTT. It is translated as CASRTGNTEAFF. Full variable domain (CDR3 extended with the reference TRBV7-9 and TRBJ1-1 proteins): DTGVSQNPRHKITKRGQNVTFRCDPISEHNRLYWYRQTLGQGPEFLTYFQNEAQLEKSRLLSDRFSAERPKGSFSTLEIQRTEQGDSAMYLCASRTGNTEAFFGQGTRLTVV.